A selection of T cell receptor beta chains follows, all from one sample in a study of blood T cell repertoires in COVID-19. Only in-frame clones appear in the TCRdb table, and some are missing; sequencing was by immunoSEQ multiplex PCR. Here the sample spans under 95,000 clones, over 75% being singletons. The sample was peripheral blood. These receptors were taken from a woman in her 70s with acute or convalescent COVID-19. Each CDR3 is given with its conserved first and last residue. D genes are given only for firm matches. Size tells how often a clone was seen (once, few, many) or the class of an expanded clone, and some rows leave it out.

size	D	V	J	CDR3	DNA
NA	NA	TRBV21-1	TRBJ1-2	CASSKVKVRTSYYGYTF	TGTGCCAGCAGCAAAGTAAAGGTACGGACATCCTACTATGGCTACACCTTC
NA	TRBD2	TRBV18	TRBJ2-7	CASSPGLSSGGVSYEQYF	TGTGCCAGCTCACCGGGATTGTCTAGCGGGGGGGTCTCCTACGAGCAGTACTTC
NA	NA	TRBV7-9	TRBJ1-5	CASSPKGGDNQPQHF	TGTGCCAGCAGCCCGAAGGGGGGGGACAATCAGCCCCAGCATTTT
NA	TRBD1	TRBV5-1	TRBJ2-7	CASSLEQGPASYEQYF	TGCGCCAGCAGCTTGGAACAGGGGCCTGCCTCCTACGAGCAGTACTTC
NA	NA	TRBV9	TRBJ1-3	CASSVQVDGNTIYF	TGTGCCAGCAGCGTACAGGTTGACGGAAACACCATATATTTT
NA	TRBD1	TRBV7-8	TRBJ2-4	CASSQEGTVAKNIQYF	TGTGCCAGCAGCCAAGAAGGGACAGTAGCCAAAAACATTCAGTACTTC
NA	NA	TRBV21-1	TRBJ1-1	CASSKGNRGITEAFF	TGTGCCAGCAGCAAAGGGAACAGGGGAATCACTGAAGCTTTCTTT
NA	NA	TRBV2	TRBJ2-1	CASSETSNEQFF	TGTGCCAGCAGTGAAACAAGCAATGAGCAGTTCTTC
NA	NA	TRBV6-5	TRBJ1-4	CASSYREGGEKLFF	TGTGCCAGCAGTTACAGAGAGGGAGGTGAAAAACTGTTTTTT
NA	TRBD1	TRBV28	TRBJ2-3	CASSFPGQSDTQYF	TGTGCCAGCAGTTTTCCGGGACAGTCAGATACGCAGTATTTT
NA	TRBD2	TRBV2	TRBJ2-1	CASNTGGSHNEQFF	TGTGCCAGCAACACGGGGGGGTCCCACAATGAGCAGTTCTTC
NA	NA	TRBV7-8	TRBJ1-1	CASSLVNGNTEAFF	TGTGCCAGCAGCTTAGTGAACGGGAACACTGAAGCTTTCTTT
NA	NA	TRBV2	TRBJ1-6	CASIEVSNSPLHF	TGTGCCAGCATCGAGGTTTCCAATTCACCCCTCCACTTT
once	TRBD1	TRBV5-5	TRBJ2-7	CASSLDRGYEQYF	TGTGCCAGCAGCTTAGACAGGGGCTACGAGCAGTACTTC
NA	TRBD1	TRBV12-5	TRBJ2-1	CASGLETGNEQFF	TGTGCTAGTGGTTTGGAGACAGGGAATGAGCAGTTCTTC
few	TRBD2	TRBV11-3	TRBJ2-3	CASSPSLTRGGTDTQYF	TGTGCCAGCAGCCCCAGTTTGACCCGGGGGGGCACAGATACGCAGTATTTT
NA	NA	TRBV30	TRBJ1-6	CAWSIKNSSPLHF	TGTGCCTGGAGTATTAAGAACAGTTCACCCCTCCACTTT
NA	NA	TRBV5-1	TRBJ2-7	CASSDDRFSYEQYF	TGCGCCAGCAGCGATGACAGGTTCTCCTACGAGCAGTACTTC
NA	NA	TRBV2	TRBJ1-1	CASTLGRPNTEAFF	TGTGCCAGCACCTTGGGGCGGCCGAACACTGAAGCTTTCTTT
NA	NA	TRBV9	TRBJ1-1	CASSFGSGGGTEAFF	TGTGCCAGCAGCTTTGGATCGGGTGGAGGGACTGAAGCTTTCTTT
NA	NA	TRBV7-6	TRBJ2-2	CASSSQASRTNTGELFF	TGTGCCAGCAGCTCCCAGGCGAGCCGAACGAACACCGGGGAGCTGTTTTTT
NA	NA	TRBV28	TRBJ1-5	CASSQTDYSNQPQHF	TGTGCCAGCAGTCAGACAGATTATAGCAATCAGCCCCAGCATTTT
NA	NA	TRBV6-5	TRBJ2-7	CASGGTLIDEQYF	TGTGCCAGCGGCGGGACTTTGATCGACGAGCAGTACTTC
NA	TRBD1	TRBV2	TRBJ1-5	CASSTEGAGTGSNQPQHF	TGTGCCAGCAGCACAGAAGGGGCCGGGACAGGCAGCAATCAGCCCCAGCATTTT
NA	TRBD1	TRBV5-1	TRBJ1-1	CASSWNTGDGLTAFF	TGCGCCAGCAGCTGGAATACAGGGGACGGTTTGACGGCTTTCTTT
once	TRBD2	TRBV18	TRBJ2-1	CASSPQAGGNYNEQFF	TGTGCCAGCTCACCACAGGCGGGGGGGAACTACAATGAGCAGTTCTTC
NA	NA	TRBV24-1	TRBJ1-5	CATSEGSGNQPQHF	TGTGCCACCAGTGAGGGCTCAGGGAACCAGCCCCAGCATTTT
NA	NA	TRBV3-1/TRBV3-2	TRBJ1-3	CASSRTPLSGNTIYF	TGTGCCAGCAGCCGGACACCTCTCTCTGGAAACACCATATATTTT
NA	NA	TRBV4-2	TRBJ1-2	CASSPTDGGNNYGYTF	TGTGCCAGCAGCCCTACCGACGGGGGTAACAACTATGGCTACACCTTC
NA	TRBD1	TRBV28	TRBJ2-7	CASKVIGDSTYEQYF	TGTGCCAGCAAAGTTATAGGGGACAGCACCTACGAGCAGTACTTC
NA	TRBD1	TRBV9	TRBJ2-5	CASSLEQGPKTQYF	TGTGCCAGCAGCCTTGAACAGGGGCCGAAGACCCAGTACTTC
NA	NA	TRBV4-1	TRBJ2-5	CASSQDAVRGRKETQYF	TGCGCCAGCAGCCAAGATGCGGTGCGGGGGCGGAAAGAGACCCAGTACTTC
NA	TRBD2	TRBV2	TRBJ2-1	CASSARRGDSQFF	TGTGCCAGCAGTGCCCGCCGGGGGGACTCTCAGTTCTTC
NA	NA	TRBV7-6	TRBJ1-6	CASSLDNREYSPLHF	TGTGCCAGCAGCTTAGATAACAGGGAATATTCACCCCTCCACTTT
NA	TRBD2	TRBV6-2/TRBV6-3	TRBJ2-1	CASSRTSGGYNEQFF	TGTGCCAGCAGCCGTACTAGCGGGGGGTACAATGAGCAGTTCTTC
NA	TRBD1	TRBV5-1	TRBJ1-1	CASSMGQGNTEAFF	TGCGCCAGCAGCATGGGACAGGGGAACACTGAAGCTTTCTTT
NA	TRBD1	TRBV10-3	TRBJ1-1	CAIRETGQKTEAFF	TGTGCCATCAGAGAGACAGGGCAGAAGACTGAAGCTTTCTTT
NA	NA	TRBV19	TRBJ1-1	CASSTYRDYTEAFF	TGTGCCAGTAGTACGTACCGGGACTACACTGAAGCTTTCTTT
NA	TRBD2	TRBV7-8	TRBJ2-1	CASSSSSGGAYNEQFF	TGTGCCAGCAGCTCATCTAGCGGGGGTGCCTACAATGAGCAGTTCTTC